The entry that follows covers one T cell receptor beta chain sequence. What it binds is unknown. Sequencing was performed with immunoSEQ multiplex PCR; in TCRdb, only in-frame clones are kept and a portion is missing. Of over 85,000 clones in the sample, roughly 89% were seen once. This record comes from a study of OX40 agonist ivuxolimab in advanced cancers. Study-level results: Antigen targets of the expanded peripheral T cells went undetermined.

V lost 1 base and J 10 bases, leaving 10 bases between the germline ends. From germline, CDR1 is SNHLY and CDR2 FYNNEI. This CDR3 contains 12 residues. This specimen consisted of CD4+ or CD8+ T cells sorted from blood, obtained in a trial of the OX40 agonist ivuxolimab. The chain is built from TRBV2 and TRBJ1-1; weak D call: TRBD1 (6 bases). This sequence was found in an adult with an advanced solid tumor such as melanoma, head and neck, liver or kidney cancer. CDR3 nucleotides: TGTGCCAGCAGTGAAGACAGGGAGGTAGCTTTCTTT. Amino acids: CASSEDREVAFF.